Below, 12 T cell receptor beta chains from the same sample are listed, as sequenced in a study of blood T cell repertoires in COVID-19. Clones were read by immunoSEQ multiplex PCR, and TCRdb kept only the in-frame ones, dropping some. Of some 41,000 clones listed, around 88% are singletons. Sequences were obtained from peripheral blood. The receptor source for this set is an elderly woman with active or convalescent COVID-19.

This chain connects TRBV7-2 to TRBJ2-1; tentatively, D is TRBD2 (5 bases). The germline V gene has CDR1 SGHTA and CDR2 FQGNSA. Trimming stripped 5 bases from V and 10 bases from J, with 18 bases between. This CDR3 region has 14 residues. The CDR3 spells CASSNRVGVTEQFF. The CDR3 nucleotides read TGTGCCAGCAGCAACAGAGTCGGGGTTACAGAGCAGTTCTTC.

This sequence joins TRBV28 and TRBJ2-1, with D hard to call. V shed 3 bases and J shed 0 bases, with 12 bases lying between them. Germline CDR1 MDHEN, CDR2 SYDVKM. The CDR3 totals 16 residues. The CDR3, as DNA: TGTGCCAGCAGTTTCGGGTTCGTTAGCTCCTACAATGAGCAGTTCTTC. Its translation: CASSFGFVSSYNEQFF.

The rearrangement links TRBV3-1 (or the pseudogene TRBV3-2) to TRBJ2-1; weak D call: TRBD2 (5 bases). Deletions cut 1 base from V and 8 bases from J, with 18 bases between. Germline lookup yields CDR1 LGHDT and CDR2 YNNKEL (reference sequence). The CDR3 extends over 16 amino acids. The CDR3 is CASSQAPGLGSDEQFF. CDR3 nucleotide sequence: TGTGCCAGCAGCCAAGCTCCCGGACTGGGCTCCGATGAGCAGTTCTTC.

J is TRBJ2-5 and V is TRBV7-7, with D maybe TRBD1 (6 bases). This CDR3 has 15 residues. Germline V gives CDR1 SSHAT, CDR2 FNYEAQ (reference sequence). Trimming stripped 5 bases from V and 4 bases from J, with 17 bases between. The CDR3 sequence is CASSPQGPSTETQYF. The CDR3 DNA is TGTGCCAGCAGCCCGCAGGGGCCGAGTACAGAGACCCAGTACTTC. Complete variable domain (other parts from reference TRBV7-7 and TRBJ2-5): GAGVSQSPRYKVTKRGQDVTLRCDPISSHATLYWYQQALGQGPEFLTYFNYEAQPDKSGLPSDRFSAERPEGSISTLTIQRTEQRDSAMYRCASSPQGPSTETQYFGPGTRLLVL.

This chain connects TRBV28 to TRBJ1-4; 7 nucleotides match TRBD1. The junction had 10 bases not matched to a gene; V was cut back by 5 bases and J by 4 bases. The CDR3 is made up of 16 amino acids. Germline values: CDR1 MDHEN, CDR2 SYDVKM. The CDR3 here is CASSPYGTDLNEKLFF. The CDR3 DNA reads as TGTGCCAGCAGTCCCTACGGGACAGATCTTAATGAAAAACTGTTTTTT.

The chain is built from TRBV19 and TRBJ2-7; perhaps TRBD2 as D (5 bases). V lost 5 bases and J lost 4, with 15 bases in between. The CDR3 runs 14 residues. Germline assignment: CDR1 LNHDA and CDR2 SQIVND (reference sequence). CDR3 nucleotide sequence: TGTGCCAGTAGTTTTGCTACGGGATCGTACGAGCAGTACTTC. As protein: CASSFATGSYEQYF. Combining the CDR3 with reference TRBV19 and TRBJ2-7 gives the whole variable domain DGGITQSPKYLFRKEGQNVTLSCEQNLNHDAMYWYRQDPGQGLRLIYYSQIVNDFQKGDIAEGYSVSREKKESFPLTVTSAQKNPTAFYLCASSFATGSYEQYFGPGTRLTVT.

This rearrangement joins TRBV15 to TRBJ2-2; D remains unclear. Germline V gives CDR1 LNHNV, CDR2 YYDKDF (reference sequence). V lost 0 bases and J lost 0, with 2 bases in between. The CDR3 runs 14 residues. CDR3 in amino acids: CATSRDTNTGELFF. In nucleotides, the CDR3 is TGTGCCACCAGCAGAGACACGAACACCGGGGAGCTGTTTTTT.

The J gene is TRBJ2-5, the V gene TRBV2; 14 bases match TRBD2. The germline gives CDR1 SNHLY, CDR2 FYNNEI. Germline trimming cut 8 bases from V and 4 bases from J; bases unmatched to any gene: 9. This CDR3 comprises 16 residues. CDR3 nucleotides: TGTGCCAGCCGCAGGGGACTAGCGGGAGCGGGAGAGACCCAGTACTTC. It translates to CASRRGLAGAGETQYF.

V and J are TRBV10-3 and TRBJ2-3; tentative D call: TRBD1 (5 bases). In germline, CDR1 is ENHRY, CDR2 SYGVKD. This CDR3 region has 15 residues. V was clipped by 3 bases and J by 7 bases, with 17 bases between them. CDR3 region: CAISDDSLTAYTQYF. As DNA, the CDR3 is TGTGCCATCAGTGACGACAGCCTGACCGCCTATACGCAGTATTTT.

This sequence joins TRBV18 and TRBJ2-7; 10 bases agree with TRBD1. CDR1 and CDR2 (germline): KGHSH, LQKENI. The CDR3 runs to 14 residues. Losses at the gene ends were 3 bases for V and 4 bases for J; bases not matched to a gene: 3. The CDR3 nucleotides are TGTGCCAGCTCACCCGGGACAGGGGCGTACGAGCAGTACTTC. Its translation: CASSPGTGAYEQYF.

The chain has TRBV5-1 and TRBJ1-2; TRBD1 is a possible D gene (5 bases). Trimming stripped 0 bases from V and 3 bases from J, with 18 bases between. CDR1 SGHRS and CDR2 YFSETQ come from the germline V gene. The CDR3 is made up of 17 amino acids. CDR3 nucleotide sequence: TGCGCCAGCAGCTTGGCCACGGGGGTTCAGATCGACTATGGCTACACCTTC. Translating it yields CASSLATGVQIDYGYTF.

The chain recombines TRBV24-1 with TRBJ2-5, with 9 bases fitting TRBD1. This CDR3 comprises 14 residues. Trimming cost V 5 bases and J 5 bases; bases outside gene matches: 5. CDR1 is KGHDR and CDR2 is SFDVKD in the germline V gene. CDR3 coding DNA: TGTGCCACCAGTGGTCGGACAGGGGTCGAGACCCAGTACTTC. Amino acid sequence: CATSGRTGVETQYF.